This TCR beta chain came from a study of blood T cell repertoires in COVID-19. Background on the study: Some COVID-19 samples were acute and others convalescent; all came from the United States, Italy and Spain. T cells, B-cell-depleted T cells, or PBMCs provided the cDNA or gDNA that served as material.

Authors' data handling: Amplification with reference gene primers provided the estimates of nucleated cell counts. Here immunoSEQ multiplex PCR was the method, and the copy in TCRdb shows in-frame clones only, minus some. The D gene and trimming were derived from the DNA, and the V and J assignments and clone size from that table. Counted here are roughly 96,000 clones, approximately 81% occurring once; the ten biggest clones make up around 4%. The V gene's germline CDR1 is MNHEY and CDR2 SVGEGT. The CDR3 covers 17 residues. The V gene end was trimmed by 6 bases and the J gene end by 0 bases; junction bases not matched to a gene: 9.

The sequence was obtained from a man between 60 and 75 years old with acute or convalescent COVID-19. The rearrangement uses TRBV6-2 or TRBV6-3 and TRBJ2-3; 10 positions agree with TRBD2. Sequenced: peripheral blood. CDR3 sequence reads: CASRPTSGTTSTDTQYF. The CDR3 DNA sequence: TGTGCCAGCAGACCTACTAGCGGGACCACTAGCACAGATACGCAGTATTTT.